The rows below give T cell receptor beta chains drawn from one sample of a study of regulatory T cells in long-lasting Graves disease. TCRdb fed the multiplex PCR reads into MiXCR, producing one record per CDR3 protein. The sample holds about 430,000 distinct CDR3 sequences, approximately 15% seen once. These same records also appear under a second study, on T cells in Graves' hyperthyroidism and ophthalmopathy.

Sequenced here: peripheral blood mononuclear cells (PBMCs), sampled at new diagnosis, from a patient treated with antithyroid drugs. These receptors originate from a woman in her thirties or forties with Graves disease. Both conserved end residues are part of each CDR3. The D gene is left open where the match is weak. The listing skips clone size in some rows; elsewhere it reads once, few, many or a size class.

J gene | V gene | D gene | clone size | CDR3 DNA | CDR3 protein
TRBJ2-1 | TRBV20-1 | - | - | TGCAGTGCTACGGGGGATGAGCAGTTCTTC | CSATGDEQFF
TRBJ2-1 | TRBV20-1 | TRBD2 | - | TGCAGTGCTCGGACTAGCGGGAGGCAGAATGAGCAGTTCTTC | CSARTSGRQNEQFF
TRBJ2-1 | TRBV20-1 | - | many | TGCAGTGCTAGAGATTGGAGGGGCCGGGCGAATGAGCAGTTCTTC | CSARDWRGRANEQFF
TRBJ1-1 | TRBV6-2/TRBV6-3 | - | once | TGTGCCAGCACAAAGGGCAGGGTATCTGAAGCTTTCTTT | CASTKGRVSEAFF
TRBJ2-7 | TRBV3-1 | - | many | TGTGCCAGCAGCCCCGGGGTGGGCTATTCCTACGAGCAGTACTTC | CASSPGVGYSYEQYF
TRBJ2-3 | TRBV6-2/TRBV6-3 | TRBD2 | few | TGTGCCAGCAGAGAATGGACTAGCGGGACAGATACGCAGTATTTT | CASREWTSGTDTQYF
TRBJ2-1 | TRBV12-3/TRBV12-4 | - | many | TGTGCCAGCAACCCTAGTTGGCCCTACAATGAGCAGTTCTTC | CASNPSWPYNEQFF
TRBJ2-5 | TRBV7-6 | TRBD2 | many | TGTGCCAGCAGCCCCCCGGGACTAGTTGAGGAGACCCAGTACTTC | CASSPPGLVEETQYF
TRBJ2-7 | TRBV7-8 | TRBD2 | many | TGTGCCAGCAGCTTAGCTAGCGGGATTATCTCCTACGAGCAGTACTTC | CASSLASGIISYEQYF
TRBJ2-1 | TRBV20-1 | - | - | TGCAGTGGTCAGGGCCAGAAAAACTCCAATGAGCAGTTCTTC | CSGQGQKNSNEQFF
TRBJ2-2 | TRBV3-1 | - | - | TGTGCCAGCAGCCGGGGAACCGGGGGGCTGTTTTTT | CASSRGTGGLFF
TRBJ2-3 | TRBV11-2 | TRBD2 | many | TGTGCCAGCAGCCGGACTAGCGGGAAGACAGATACGCAGTATTTT | CASSRTSGKTDTQYF
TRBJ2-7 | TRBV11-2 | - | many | TGTGCCAGCAGCATGGACAACTACGAGCAGTACTTC | CASSMDNYEQYF
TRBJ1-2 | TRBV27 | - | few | TGTGCCACCCAGGGTAACTATGGCTACACCTTC | CATQGNYGYTF
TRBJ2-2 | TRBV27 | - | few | TGTGCCAGCAAGTACGGGGGCGAAACCGGGGAGCTGTTTTTT | CASKYGGETGELFF
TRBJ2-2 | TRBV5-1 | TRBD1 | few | TGCGCCAGCAGCTTGGGACAGGGGTACGCCGGGGAGCTGTTTTTT | CASSLGQGYAGELFF
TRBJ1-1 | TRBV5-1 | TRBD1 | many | TGCGCCAGCAGCTTCCGCGGACAGGGGAACACTGAAGCTTTCTTT | CASSFRGQGNTEAFF
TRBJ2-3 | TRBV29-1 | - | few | TGCAGCGTTGGGAAGAAAGGTTCGCAGTATTTT | CSVGKKGSQYF
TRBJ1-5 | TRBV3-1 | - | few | TGTGCCAGCAGCCAGGGAACAGGGTCTCGGAATCAGCCCCAGCATTTT | CASSQGTGSRNQPQHF
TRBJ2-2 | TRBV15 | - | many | TGTGCCACCAGCAGGGGTCCAGGGTCGTCCGGGGAGCTGTTTTTT | CATSRGPGSSGELFF
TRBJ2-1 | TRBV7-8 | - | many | TGTGCCAGCACCCAAGGAGAATACAATGAGCAGTTCTTC | CASTQGEYNEQFF
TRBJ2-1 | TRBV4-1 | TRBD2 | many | TGCGCCAGCAGCCAAGATAGGTACAGGGTGAATAGCGGGAGGGCCACGTACAATGAGCAGTTCTTC | CASSQDRYRVNSGRATYNEQFF
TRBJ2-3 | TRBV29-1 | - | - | TGCAGCGTCGGCACGCAGTATTTT | CSVGTQYF
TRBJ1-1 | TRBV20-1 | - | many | TGCAGTGCCGGGGTAGGGTACACTGAAGCTTTCTTT | CSAGVGYTEAFF
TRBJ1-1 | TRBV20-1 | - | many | TGCAGTGCTAGTTCCCCCCAAAACAATGCTGAAGCTTTCTTT | CSASSPQNNAEAFF
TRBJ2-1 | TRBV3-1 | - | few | TGTGCCAGCAGCCAAGATTTTGCGGGAATAAATGAGCAGTTCTTC | CASSQDFAGINEQFF
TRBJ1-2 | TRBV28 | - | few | TGTGCCAGCAGTTTACGGGCGGGGAACTATGGCTACACCTTC | CASSLRAGNYGYTF
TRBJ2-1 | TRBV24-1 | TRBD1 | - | TGTGCCACCAGCGCCGGGACAGGGCTCTACAATGAGCAGTTCTTC | CATSAGTGLYNEQFF
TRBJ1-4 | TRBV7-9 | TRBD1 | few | TGTGCCAGCAGTTCCAGGGGGGATGAAAAACTGTTTTTT | CASSSRGDEKLFF
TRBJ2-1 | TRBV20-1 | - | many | TGCAGTGCTCGGGACTCAATTACTGAGCAGTTCTTC | CSARDSITEQFF
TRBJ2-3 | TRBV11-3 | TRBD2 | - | TGTGCCAGCAGCCTTCGTCTAGCGGGAGGAGGAGATACGCAGTATTTT | CASSLRLAGGGDTQYF
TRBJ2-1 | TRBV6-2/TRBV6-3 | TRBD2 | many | TGTGCCAGCAGTGAGGGATGGACTAGCTTCTACAATGAGCAGTTCTTC | CASSEGWTSFYNEQFF
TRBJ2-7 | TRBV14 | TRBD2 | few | TGTGCCAGCAGTCTACTAGCGGGAGCAGGTGTGGCCTACGAGCAGTACTTC | CASSLLAGAGVAYEQYF
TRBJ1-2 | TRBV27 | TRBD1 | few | TGTGCCAGCAGTTTATCAAGAGGACAGGGGATGGAGGGCTACACCTTC | CASSLSRGQGMEGYTF
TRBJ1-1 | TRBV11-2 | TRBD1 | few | TGTGCCAGCAGCTCGCCTCGGGACAGCTACTTGAACACTGAAGCTTTCTTT | CASSSPRDSYLNTEAFF
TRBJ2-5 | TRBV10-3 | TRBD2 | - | TGTGCCATCAGTGAGTCTATTGGGACTAAAAAAGAGACCCAGTACTTC | CAISESIGTKKETQYF
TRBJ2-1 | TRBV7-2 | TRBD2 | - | TGTGCCAGCAGCTTAGTAGGCTGGGGACTAGCGGGAGAGAATGAGCAGTTCTTC | CASSLVGWGLAGENEQFF
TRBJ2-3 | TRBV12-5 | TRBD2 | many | TGTGCTAGTGGTACGGGGACTAGCGGGAGCACAGATACGCAGTATTTT | CASGTGTSGSTDTQYF
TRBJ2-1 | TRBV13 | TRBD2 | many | TGTGCCAGCAGCTTAGGGACTAGCGCTAAGTCCTTCGAGCAGTTCTTC | CASSLGTSAKSFEQFF
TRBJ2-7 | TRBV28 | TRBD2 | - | TGTGCCAGCAGTTTGTCGCTAGCGGGCGGTTCGGGCCACGAGCAGTACTTC | CASSLSLAGGSGHEQYF
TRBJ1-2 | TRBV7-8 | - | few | TGTGCCAGCAGCTTAGCGGGCAGGGCGCATGGCTACACCTTC | CASSLAGRAHGYTF
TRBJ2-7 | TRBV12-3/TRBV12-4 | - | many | TGTGCCAGCCGGCAGTTAGGGTCCTACGAGCAGTACTTC | CASRQLGSYEQYF